The next 31 T cell receptor beta chains were all read from a single sample in a study of shared clonotypes between healthy human individuals. The table came from immunoSEQ multiplex PCR; TCRdb's copy has only in-frame clones and leaves some out. The table lists under 650,000 clones, 90% to 97% of them singletons. The material sequenced was naive CD4+ T cells sorted from blood. The subset here: CD45RA+ positively selected. The receptors were gathered from a woman aged 25 to 39 in good health.

The genes are TRBV18 and TRBJ2-3; D is unclear. Trimming stripped 8 bases from V and 0 bases from J, with 9 bases between. Germline V lookup: CDR1 KGHSH, CDR2 LQKENI. The CDR3 length is 13 residues. CDR3 sequence (DNA): TGTGCCAGCCCCCGGCCGAGCACAGATACGCAGTATTTT. This translates into CASPRPSTDTQYF.

The chain combines TRBV7-2 with TRBJ1-5; D is unresolved. CDR1 is SGHTA, CDR2 FQGNSA, per germline. The CDR3 has 13 residues. V lost 6 bases to trimming and J lost 6 bases, with 12 bases between them. DNA for the CDR3: TGTGCCAGCAGGGGAGTAATAGGTCAGCCCCAGCATTTT. Its translation is CASRGVIGQPQHF.

CDR3 residues: CASSLGGQGLYEQYF. Written as DNA, the CDR3 is TGTGCCAGCAGCTTGGGAGGACAGGGACTCTACGAGCAGTACTTC. V usage is TRBV4-2 and J usage is TRBJ2-7, with 8 bases fitting TRBD1. From germline, CDR1 is LGHNA and CDR2 YNFKEQ. CDR3 size: 15 residues. V gave up 5 bases and J gave up 3 bases; unmatched junction bases: 9.

V gene TRBV2 combines with J gene TRBJ2-7; 7 nucleotides line up with TRBD1. V shed 7 bases and J 3 bases; nucleotides not matched to a gene: 6. CDR3 length equals 13 residues. Germline values: CDR1 SNHLY, CDR2 FYNNEI. The CDR3 sequence: CASKTRDSYEQYF. DNA of the CDR3: TGTGCCAGCAAGACCCGGGACAGCTACGAGCAGTACTTC.

This chain joins TRBV5-4 and TRBJ2-5; D may be TRBD2 (5 bases). V lost 0 bases, J lost 2 bases, and 11 bases lay in between. Germline V gene sequence: CDR1 SGHNT, CDR2 YYREEE (reference sequence). CDR3 size: 15 residues. CDR3 sequence: CASSLAFSGQETQYF. The DNA for the CDR3 is TGTGCCAGCAGCTTGGCGTTTTCGGGACAAGAGACCCAGTACTTC. The full variable domain, its missing parts supplied by reference TRBV5-4 and TRBJ2-5, is ETGVTQSPTHLIKTRGQQVTLRCSSQSGHNTVSWYQQALGQGPQFIFQYYREEENGRGNFPPRFSGLQFPNYSSELNVNALELDDSALYLCASSLAFSGQETQYFGPGTRLLVL.

This clone was recorded once. The V gene is TRBV10-3, the J gene TRBJ2-1; 14 nucleotides align to TRBD2. Looked up from germline, CDR1 is ENHRY and CDR2 is SYGVKD. V dropped 8 bases and J dropped 9; count of bases not matched to a gene: 9. The CDR3 has 15 residues. The CDR3 sequence: CAIQRLAGGTSEQFF. The CDR3 region has the DNA TGTGCCATCCAGCGACTAGCGGGAGGGACCAGTGAGCAGTTCTTC.

This clone was detected only once. V gene TRBV2 combines with J gene TRBJ2-3; D gene ambiguous. Germline lookup yields CDR1 SNHLY and CDR2 FYNNEI. This CDR3 comprises 15 residues. Trimming left V 2 bases short and J 1 base short, with 10 bases between. The CDR3 is CASSESWQGTDTQYF. CDR3 sequence (DNA): TGTGCCAGCAGTGAATCGTGGCAGGGCACAGATACGCAGTATTTT.

The chain uses TRBV29-1 and TRBJ2-7, with a weak D call TRBD2 (5 bases). The ends were cut back, 4 bases at V and 4 bases at J, with 11 bases in the middle. The CDR3 contains 12 residues. The V gene's germline CDR1 is SQVTM and CDR2 ANQGSEA. CDR3 nucleotide sequence: TGCAGCGTTGGGACTCCAGCGTACGAGCAGTACTTC. Translated, it gives CSVGTPAYEQYF.

This chain links TRBV4-2 with TRBJ2-1, with D possibly TRBD2 on 6 matching bases. The CDR3 consists of 17 residues. Germline V gives CDR1 LGHNA, CDR2 YNFKEQ. V lost 0 bases, J lost 8 bases, and 20 bases lay in between. CDR3 DNA: TGTGCCAGCAGCCAAGATTTAGGACTACCCTCCTCCGATGAGCAGTTCTTC. This codes for CASSQDLGLPSSDEQFF.

The gene calls are TRBV7-2 and TRBJ2-5; tentative D call: TRBD2 (5 bases). V lost 5 bases and J lost 5, with 12 bases in between. CDR1 is SGHTA and CDR2 is FQGNSA in the germline V gene. The CDR3 loop spans 13 amino acids. CDR3 DNA: TGTGCCAGCAGCCGCGGGCCGTCGGAGACCCAGTACTTC. Translating it yields CASSRGPSETQYF.

The chain combines TRBV2 with TRBJ2-5; D gene ambiguous. CDR1 SNHLY and CDR2 FYNNEI come from the germline V gene. The CDR3 extends over 12 amino acids. V was cut by 2 bases and J by 5 bases, with 6 bases left in between. CDR3 DNA: TGTGCCAGCAGTGAAAGTCTCGAGACCCAGTACTTC. It specifies CASSESLETQYF.

The table lists this clone with a count of one. The rearrangement uses TRBV6-5 and TRBJ2-7; 10 bases are a match to TRBD2. CDR3 length: 13 residues. Trimming cost V 7 bases and J 5 bases; bases outside gene matches: 5. In germline, CDR1 is MNHEY, CDR2 SVGAGI. Here the CDR3 DNA reads TGTGCCAGCATCCCTAGCGGGAGAAACGAGCAGTACTTC. The encoded protein is CASIPSGRNEQYF.

V usage is TRBV7-2 and J usage is TRBJ2-3, with 7 bases lining up with TRBD2. The germline gives CDR1 SGHTA, CDR2 FQGNSA. J was trimmed by 11 bases and V by 0 bases; bases with no gene match: 5. The CDR3 covers 13 residues. The CDR3 loop is CASSLALREGQYF. The CDR3 nucleotides are TGTGCCAGCAGCTTAGCGCTTAGGGAGGGGCAGTATTTT.

The V call is TRBV28, the J call TRBJ2-7; 8 bases are a match to TRBD1. The CDR3 has 15 amino acids. Losses at the gene ends were 2 bases for V and 1 base for J; bases not matched to a gene: 4. Germline CDR1 reads MDHEN; CDR2 reads SYDVKM. The CDR3 DNA reads as TGTGCCAGCAGTTTAAGAGGGACAGGTTCCTACGAGCAGTACTTC. Translated: CASSLRGTGSYEQYF.

V usage is TRBV2 and J usage is TRBJ2-6, with 7 bases aligning to TRBD1. The junction had 9 bases not matched to a gene; V was cut back by 1 base and J by 0 bases. The CDR3 runs to 19 residues. The germline gives CDR1 SNHLY, CDR2 FYNNEI. CDR3 DNA sequence: TGTGCCAGCAGTGAAGAGAGGTACAGGGGATACTCTGGGGCCAACGTCCTGACTTTC. As protein: CASSEERYRGYSGANVLTF.

V and J are TRBV29-1 and TRBJ2-5, with TRBD1 identical over 7 bases. J was trimmed by 5 bases and V by 6 bases; bases with no gene match: 9. The length of the CDR3 is 13 residues. CDR1 is SQVTM, CDR2 ANQGSEA, per germline. The CDR3 spells CSVEKNRGETQYF. DNA for the CDR3: TGCAGCGTCGAAAAAAACAGGGGTGAGACCCAGTACTTC. Full variable domain (rest looked up from reference TRBV29-1 and TRBJ2-5): SAVISQKPSRDICQRGTSLTIQCQVDSQVTMMFWYRQQPGQSLTLIATANQGSEATYESGFVIDKFPISRPNLTFSTLTVSNMSPEDSSIYLCSVEKNRGETQYFGPGTRLLVL.

This chain joins TRBV18 and TRBJ1-2; D ambiguous. Germline V gene data show CDR1 as KGHSH and CDR2 as LQKENI. This CDR3 spans 14 amino acids. Deletions cut 3 bases from V and 0 bases from J, with 8 bases between. The CDR3 region is CASSPVGTNYGYTF. The DNA of the CDR3 is TGTGCCAGCTCACCTGTCGGGACTAACTATGGCTACACCTTC.

V usage is TRBV27 and J usage is TRBJ2-2; 7 bases line up with TRBD1. Losses at the gene ends were 6 bases for V and 3 bases for J; bases not matched to a gene: 7. This CDR3 comprises 15 residues. Looked up from germline, CDR1 is MNHEY and CDR2 is SMNVEV (reference sequence). DNA for the CDR3: TGTGCCAGCAGGGCCAGGGGGACCTACACCGGGGAGCTGTTTTTT. Its translation is CASRARGTYTGELFF.

This clone occurred a few times. This chain links TRBV6-5 with TRBJ2-7; the D is unclear. The CDR3 spans 14 residues. Germline V gives CDR1 MNHEY, CDR2 SVGAGI. With 6 bases removed from V and 2 bases from J, the gap between germline ends came to 14 bases. The CDR3 DNA reads as TGTGCCAGCAGGGAGCGTTTGGGTCCCTACGAGCAGTACTTC. Translation gives CASRERLGPYEQYF.

The chain combines TRBV27 with TRBJ2-7; either TRBD1 or TRBD2 may fit D (5 bases each). The CDR3 is 14 residues long. Trimming took off 7 bases at V and 4 bases at J, with 17 bases between the two ends. The V gene's germline CDR1 is MNHEY and CDR2 SMNVEV (reference sequence). CDR3 sequence (DNA): TGTGCCAGCAAGACCGGGACGGACGCTTACGAGCAGTACTTC. Translating gives CASKTGTDAYEQYF.

This clone was recorded once. The gene calls are TRBV20-1 and TRBJ2-5; no reliable D call. With the DNA end fitting TRBJ2-7 better, the J assignment may be wrong. The germline V gene has CDR1 DFQATT and CDR2 SNEGSKA (reference sequence). The CDR3 has 11 residues. The CDR3 DNA follows: TGCAGTGCTAGAGGACCCGTCGAGCAGTACTTC. Protein product: CSARGPVEQYF.

This rearrangement joins TRBV28 to TRBJ1-2; D is perhaps TRBD1 (5 bases). The CDR3 has 14 amino acids. Trimming left V 2 bases short and J 4 bases short, with 11 bases between. Germline V CDR1 and CDR2: MDHEN, SYDVKM. For the CDR3, the DNA is TGTGCCAGCAGTTTAAAGGGACGGCCCTATGGCTACACCTTC. It encodes CASSLKGRPYGYTF.

This chain uses TRBV19 with TRBJ2-3; 7 bases are shared with TRBD2. In germline, CDR1 is LNHDA, CDR2 SQIVND (reference sequence). After removal of 6 bases from V and 4 bases from J, the junction contained 19 bases not matched to a gene. The CDR3 totals 18 residues. CDR3 bases: TGTGCCAGTAGACCCGGGCCCGCTGGCGGGAGTCGGCCAGATACGCAGTATTTT. Protein product: CASRPGPAGGSRPDTQYF.

This clone was detected only once. The genes are TRBV21-1 and TRBJ2-4; TRBD1, the D gene given by the table, was not confirmed from the DNA. TRBV21-1 is marked as a pseudogene. CDR3 size: 16 residues. CDR3 DNA sequence: TGTGCCAGCAGCAAAGCGGAGGGGCAGGGGGGATCCATTCAGTACTTC. It codes for CASSKAEGQGGSIQYF.

The chain couples TRBV2 to TRBJ2-5; 8 bases agree with TRBD1. The DNA matches TRBJ2-7 better at its end, which makes the J call doubtful. CDR1 SNHLY and CDR2 FYNNEI come from the germline V gene. CDR3 length: 15 residues. The CDR3 protein is CASTRQGQGVDEQYF. In DNA, the CDR3 is TGTGCCAGCACCCGACAGGGGCAGGGGGTGGACGAGCAGTACTTC.

The rearrangement links TRBV18 to TRBJ1-5; 9 nucleotides align to TRBD1. The V segment lost 3 bases and the J segment 3 bases; nucleotides outside the gene matches: 3. Germline CDR1 and CDR2: KGHSH and LQKENI. The CDR3 has 15 amino acids. CDR3: CASSPGQGFNQPQHF. CDR3 nucleotides: TGTGCCAGCTCACCCGGACAGGGGTTCAATCAGCCCCAGCATTTT.

This chain connects TRBV6-1 to TRBJ1-1, with TRBD1 matching over 8 bases. The CDR3 length is 13 residues. V lost 6 bases to trimming and J lost 4 bases; unmatched junction nucleotides: 4. Germline CDR1 MNHNS, CDR2 SASEGT. CDR3: CASRITGGTEAFF. The CDR3 DNA is TGTGCCAGCAGAATTACAGGGGGCACTGAAGCTTTCTTT.

The chain recombines TRBV11-2 with TRBJ2-3; 7 nucleotides align to TRBD2. The ends lost 4 bases at V and 1 base at J; junction bases unmatched: 8. This CDR3 spans 16 amino acids. Germline V CDR1 and CDR2: SGHAT, FQNNGV. The CDR3: CASSYPVGGGTDTQYF. The CDR3 region has the DNA TGTGCCAGCAGCTACCCCGTGGGGGGGGGCACAGATACGCAGTATTTT.

The CDR3 DNA is TGTGCCAGCAGTGGCCAGACTAGCGGGTTCCAGGAGCAGTACTTC. This codes for CASSGQTSGFQEQYF. The chain links TRBV6-1 to TRBJ2-7; 10 nucleotides align to TRBD2. Germline V CDR1 and CDR2: MNHNS, SASEGT. CDR3 length: 15 amino acids. V dropped 4 bases and J dropped 7; count of bases not matched to a gene: 10.

This chain connects TRBV28 to TRBJ2-7, with TRBD1 matching over 11 bases. V shed 5 bases and J 3 bases; nucleotides not matched to a gene: 12. The CDR3 runs to 17 residues. Germline loops: CDR1 MDHEN, CDR2 SYDVKM. CDR3 region: CASSPPRKGQGGYEQYF. The DNA of the CDR3 is TGTGCCAGCAGTCCCCCCCGGAAGGGACAGGGGGGCTACGAGCAGTACTTC.

This chain joins TRBV6-6 and TRBJ2-5; 7 bases agree with TRBD2. CDR1 and CDR2 (germline): MNHNY, SVGAGI (reference sequence). The junction had 8 bases not matched to a gene; V was cut back by 6 bases and J by 1 base. The CDR3 loop spans 15 amino acids. CDR3 coding DNA: TGTGCCAGCAGCCTCAGAGCGGGGTCCCAAGAGACCCAGTACTTC. Translation gives CASSLRAGSQETQYF.